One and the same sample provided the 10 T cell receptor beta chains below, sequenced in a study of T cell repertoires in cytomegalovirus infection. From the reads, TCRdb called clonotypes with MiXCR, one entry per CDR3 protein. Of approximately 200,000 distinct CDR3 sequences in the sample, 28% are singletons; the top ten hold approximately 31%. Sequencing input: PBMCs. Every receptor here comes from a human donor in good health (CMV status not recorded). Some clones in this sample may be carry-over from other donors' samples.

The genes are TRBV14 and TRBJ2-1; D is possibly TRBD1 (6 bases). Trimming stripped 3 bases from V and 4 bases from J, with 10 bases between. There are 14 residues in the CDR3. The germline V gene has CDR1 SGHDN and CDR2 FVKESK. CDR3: CASSHTGFYNEQFF. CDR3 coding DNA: TGTGCCAGCAGCCATACAGGGTTTTACAATGAGCAGTTCTTC.

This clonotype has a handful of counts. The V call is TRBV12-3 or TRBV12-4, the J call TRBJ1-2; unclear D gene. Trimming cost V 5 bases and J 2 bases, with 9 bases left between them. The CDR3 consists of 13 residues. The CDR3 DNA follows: TGTGCCAGCAGTCCCAAGGCCAACTATGGCTACACCTTC. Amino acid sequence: CASSPKANYGYTF.

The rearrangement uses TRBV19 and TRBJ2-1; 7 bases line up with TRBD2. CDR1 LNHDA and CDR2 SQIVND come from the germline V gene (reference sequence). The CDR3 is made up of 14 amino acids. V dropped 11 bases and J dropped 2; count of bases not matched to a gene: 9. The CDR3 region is CARTPSGAYNEQFF. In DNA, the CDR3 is TGTGCCCGTACTCCTAGCGGAGCCTACAATGAGCAGTTCTTC.

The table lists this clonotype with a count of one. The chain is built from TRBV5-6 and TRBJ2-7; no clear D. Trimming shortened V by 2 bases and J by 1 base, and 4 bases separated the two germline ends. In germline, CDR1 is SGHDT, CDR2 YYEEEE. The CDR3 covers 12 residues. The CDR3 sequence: CASSFQSYEQYF. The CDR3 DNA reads TGTGCCAGCAGCTTCCAATCCTACGAGCAGTACTTC.

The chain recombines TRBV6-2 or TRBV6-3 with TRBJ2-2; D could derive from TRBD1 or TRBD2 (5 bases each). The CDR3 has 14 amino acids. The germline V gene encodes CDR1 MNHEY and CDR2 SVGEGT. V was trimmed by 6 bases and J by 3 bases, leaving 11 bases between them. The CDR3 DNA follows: TGTGCCAGCAGCGGGGCGCGGGACACCGGGGAGCTGTTTTTT. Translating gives CASSGARDTGELFF.

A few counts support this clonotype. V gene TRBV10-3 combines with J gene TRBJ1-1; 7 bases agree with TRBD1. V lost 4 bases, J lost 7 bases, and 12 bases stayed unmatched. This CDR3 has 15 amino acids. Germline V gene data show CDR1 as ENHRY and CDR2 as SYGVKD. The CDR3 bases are TGTGCCATCAGTGGACAGGGTAGGCGGTCGGGTGAAGCTTTCTTT. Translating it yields CAISGQGRRSGEAFF.

The CDR3: CASKGGGSNQPQHF. The CDR3 DNA sequence: TGTGCCAGCAAGGGAGGGGGCTCAAATCAGCCCCAGCATTTT. The chain couples TRBV28 to TRBJ1-5; TRBD1 matches at 7 bases. Germline lookup yields CDR1 MDHEN and CDR2 SYDVKM. The V and J ends lost 7 bases and 4 bases, in that order; junction bases with no gene match: 7. The length of the CDR3 is 14 residues.

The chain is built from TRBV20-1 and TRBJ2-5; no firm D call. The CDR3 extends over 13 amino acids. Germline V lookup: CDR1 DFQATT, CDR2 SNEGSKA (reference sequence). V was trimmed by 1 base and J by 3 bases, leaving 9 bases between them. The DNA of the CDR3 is TGCAGTGCTAGAGGGCAGAAGGAAGAGACCCAGTACTTC. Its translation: CSARGQKEETQYF.

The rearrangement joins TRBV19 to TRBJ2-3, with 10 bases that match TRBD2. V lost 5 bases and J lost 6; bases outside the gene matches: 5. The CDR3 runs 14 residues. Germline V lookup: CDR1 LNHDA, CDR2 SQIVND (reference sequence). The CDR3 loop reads CASSEGLATDTQYF. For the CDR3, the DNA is TGTGCCAGTAGTGAGGGACTAGCGACGGATACGCAGTATTTT.

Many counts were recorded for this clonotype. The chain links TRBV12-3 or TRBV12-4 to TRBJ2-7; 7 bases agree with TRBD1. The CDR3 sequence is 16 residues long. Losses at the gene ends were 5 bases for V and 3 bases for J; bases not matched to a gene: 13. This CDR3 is CASSQNWGTANYEQYF. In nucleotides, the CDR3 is TGTGCCAGCAGTCAAAATTGGGGGACAGCAAACTACGAGCAGTACTTC.